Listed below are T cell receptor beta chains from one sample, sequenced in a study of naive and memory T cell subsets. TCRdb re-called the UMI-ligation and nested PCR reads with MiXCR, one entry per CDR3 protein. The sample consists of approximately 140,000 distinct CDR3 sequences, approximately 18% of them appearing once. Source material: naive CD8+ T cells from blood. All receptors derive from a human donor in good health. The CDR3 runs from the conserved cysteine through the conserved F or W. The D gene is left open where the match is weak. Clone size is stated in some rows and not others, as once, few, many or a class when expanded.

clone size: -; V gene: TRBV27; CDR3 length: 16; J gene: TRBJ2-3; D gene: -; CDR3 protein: CASSSLPGGGTDTQYF; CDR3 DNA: TGTGCCAGCAGTAGTCTCCCTGGGGGCGGCACAGATACGCAGTATTTT
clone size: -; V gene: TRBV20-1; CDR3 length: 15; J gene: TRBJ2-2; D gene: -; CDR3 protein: CSARDLGEHTGELFF; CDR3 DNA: TGCAGTGCTAGAGATCTAGGGGAACACACCGGGGAGCTGTTTTTT
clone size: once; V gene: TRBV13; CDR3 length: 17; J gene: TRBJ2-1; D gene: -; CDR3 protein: CASSLAVAPNSYNEQFF; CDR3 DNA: TGTGCCAGCAGCTTAGCGGTAGCGCCAAACTCCTACAATGAGCAGTTCTTC
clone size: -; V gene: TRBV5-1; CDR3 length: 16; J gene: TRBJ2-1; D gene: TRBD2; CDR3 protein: CASSWRLAGEANEQFF; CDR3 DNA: TGCGCCAGCAGCTGGAGACTAGCGGGAGAGGCCAATGAGCAGTTCTTC
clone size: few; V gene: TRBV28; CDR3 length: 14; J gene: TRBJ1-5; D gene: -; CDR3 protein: CASSLEGDGQPQHF; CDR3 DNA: TGTGCCAGCAGTTTAGAGGGGGATGGGCAGCCCCAGCATTTT
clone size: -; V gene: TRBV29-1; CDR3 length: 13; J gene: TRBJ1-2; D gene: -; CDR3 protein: CSAEDSLVDGYTF; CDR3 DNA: TGCAGCGCCGAGGACTCATTAGTGGATGGCTACACCTTC
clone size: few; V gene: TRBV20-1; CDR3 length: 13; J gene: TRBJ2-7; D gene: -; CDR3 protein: CSARTGYSYEQYF; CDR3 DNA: TGCAGTGCTCGGACCGGATACTCCTACGAGCAGTACTTC
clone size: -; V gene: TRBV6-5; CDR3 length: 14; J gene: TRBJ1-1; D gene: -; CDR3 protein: CASSSSRLNTEAFF; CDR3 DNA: TGTGCCAGCTCCTCCTCTCGCCTGAACACTGAAGCTTTCTTT
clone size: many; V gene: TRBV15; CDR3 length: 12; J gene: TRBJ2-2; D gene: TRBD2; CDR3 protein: CATAGGSGELFF; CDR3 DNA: TGTGCCACGGCGGGGGGCTCCGGGGAGCTGTTTTTT
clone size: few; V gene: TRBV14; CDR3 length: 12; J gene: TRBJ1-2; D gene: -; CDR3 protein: CASSPDSYGYTF; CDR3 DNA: TGTGCCAGCAGCCCAGACAGCTATGGCTACACCTTC
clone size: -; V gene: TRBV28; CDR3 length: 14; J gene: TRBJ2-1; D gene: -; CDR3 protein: CASRGHETYNEQFF; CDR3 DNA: TGTGCCAGCCGGGGACACGAAACCTACAATGAGCAGTTCTTC
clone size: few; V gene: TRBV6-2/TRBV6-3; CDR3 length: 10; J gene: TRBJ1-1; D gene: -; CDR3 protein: CASARLEAFF; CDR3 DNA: TGTGCCAGCGCCCGGCTTGAAGCTTTCTTT
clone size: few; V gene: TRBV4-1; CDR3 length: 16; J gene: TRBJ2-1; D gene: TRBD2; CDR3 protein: CASSQGLAGGYNEQFF; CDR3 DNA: TGCGCCAGCAGCCAGGGACTAGCGGGGGGATACAATGAGCAGTTCTTC
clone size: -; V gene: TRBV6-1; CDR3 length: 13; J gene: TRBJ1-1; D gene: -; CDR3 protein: CASSTSLNTEAFF; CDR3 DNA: TGTGCCAGCAGTACAAGTCTGAACACTGAAGCTTTCTTT
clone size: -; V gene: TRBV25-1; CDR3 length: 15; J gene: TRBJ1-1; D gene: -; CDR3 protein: CASSEFFTGTTEAFF; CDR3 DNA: TGTGCCAGCAGTGAATTTTTTACAGGGACCACTGAAGCTTTCTTT
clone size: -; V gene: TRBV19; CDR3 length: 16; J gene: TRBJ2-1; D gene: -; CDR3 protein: CASKSVPGGVGNEQFF; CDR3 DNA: TGTGCCAGTAAGAGTGTACCCGGAGGGGTTGGGAATGAGCAGTTCTTC
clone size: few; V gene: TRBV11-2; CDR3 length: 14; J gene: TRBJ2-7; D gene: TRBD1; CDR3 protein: CASSPWTGSNEQYF; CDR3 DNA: TGTGCCAGCAGCCCTTGGACAGGGAGTAACGAGCAGTACTTC
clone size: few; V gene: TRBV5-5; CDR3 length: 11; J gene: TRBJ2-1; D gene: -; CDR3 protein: CASSPTDEQFF; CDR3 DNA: TGTGCCAGCAGCCCGACGGATGAGCAGTTCTTC
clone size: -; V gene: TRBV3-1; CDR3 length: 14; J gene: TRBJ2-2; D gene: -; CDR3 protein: CASSREQVTGELFF; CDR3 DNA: TGTGCCAGCAGCCGAGAACAGGTCACCGGGGAGCTGTTTTTT
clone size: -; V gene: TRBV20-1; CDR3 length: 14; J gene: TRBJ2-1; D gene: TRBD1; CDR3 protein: CSAPTGHSYNEQFF; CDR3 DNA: TGCAGTGCTCCGACAGGGCACTCCTACAATGAGCAGTTCTTC
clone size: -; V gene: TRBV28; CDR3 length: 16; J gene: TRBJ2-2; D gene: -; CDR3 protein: CASSLMVGLRTGELFF; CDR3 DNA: TGTGCCAGCAGTTTAATGGTGGGACTTCGCACCGGGGAGCTGTTTTTT
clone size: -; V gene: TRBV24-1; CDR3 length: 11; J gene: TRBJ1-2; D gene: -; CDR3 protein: CATSDFDGYTF; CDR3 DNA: TGTGCCACCAGTGATTTCGATGGCTACACCTTC
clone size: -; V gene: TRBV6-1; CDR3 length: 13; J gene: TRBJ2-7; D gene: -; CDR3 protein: CASSDGGTDEQYF; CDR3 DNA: TGTGCCAGCAGTGATGGGGGAACGGACGAGCAGTACTTC
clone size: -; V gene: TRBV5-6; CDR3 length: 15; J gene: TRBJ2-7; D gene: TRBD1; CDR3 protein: CASSFPGQGPYEQYF; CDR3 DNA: TGTGCCAGCAGCTTTCCGGGACAGGGTCCCTACGAGCAGTACTTC
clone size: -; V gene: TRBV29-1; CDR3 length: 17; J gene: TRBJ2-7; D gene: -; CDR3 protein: CSVEDLEGKNGFYEQYF; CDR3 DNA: TGCAGCGTTGAAGATCTAGAGGGGAAGAACGGTTTTTACGAGCAGTACTTC
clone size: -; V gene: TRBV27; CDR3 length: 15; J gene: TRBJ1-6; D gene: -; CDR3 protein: CASKDVGGNNSPLHF; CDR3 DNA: TGTGCCAGCAAGGACGTGGGGGGCAATAATTCACCCCTCCACTTT